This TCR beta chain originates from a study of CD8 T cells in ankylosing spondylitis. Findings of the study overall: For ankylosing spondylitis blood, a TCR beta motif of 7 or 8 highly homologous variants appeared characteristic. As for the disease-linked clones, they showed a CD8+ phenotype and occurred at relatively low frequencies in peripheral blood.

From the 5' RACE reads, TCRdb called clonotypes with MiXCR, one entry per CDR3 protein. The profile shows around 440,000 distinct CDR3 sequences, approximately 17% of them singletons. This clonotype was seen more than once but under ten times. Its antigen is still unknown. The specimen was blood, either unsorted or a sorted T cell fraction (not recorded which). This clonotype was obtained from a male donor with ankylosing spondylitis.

The DNA of the CDR3 is TGTGCCAGCAGTCTGGGACTAGCAGGGCCTAGGGAGCAGTTCTTC. It translates to CASSLGLAGPREQFF. The chain couples TRBV2 to TRBJ2-1; 9 bases match TRBD2. Losses at the gene ends were 5 bases for V and 10 bases for J; bases not matched to a gene: 12. The CDR3 consists of 15 residues. CDR1 and CDR2 from the germline V gene are SNHLY and FYNNEI.